This T cell receptor beta chain was documented in a study of beta chain features in type 1 diabetes. cDNA synthesis used the whole RNA isolate, giving expressed TCRB sequences. Assay used: immunoSEQ multiplex PCR; TCRdb lists only in-frame clones, some missing. The repertoire includes about 620,000 clones, less than 20% of them detected once, and 0.09% to 0.095% sits in the top ten. The material sequenced was naive CD4+ T cells from blood. The source of this sequence is a man aged 18 to 30 in good health.

The CDR3 here is CASSRIGQINYGYTF. Written as DNA, the CDR3 is TGTGCCAGCAGCCGCATCGGACAGATTAACTATGGCTACACCTTC. The V and J genes are TRBV7-9 and TRBJ1-2, with D possibly being TRBD1 (6 bases). The germline CDR1 and CDR2 sequences are SEHNR and FQNEAQ (reference sequence). Trimming took off 5 bases at V and 1 base at J, with 14 bases between the two ends. The length of the CDR3 is 15 residues.